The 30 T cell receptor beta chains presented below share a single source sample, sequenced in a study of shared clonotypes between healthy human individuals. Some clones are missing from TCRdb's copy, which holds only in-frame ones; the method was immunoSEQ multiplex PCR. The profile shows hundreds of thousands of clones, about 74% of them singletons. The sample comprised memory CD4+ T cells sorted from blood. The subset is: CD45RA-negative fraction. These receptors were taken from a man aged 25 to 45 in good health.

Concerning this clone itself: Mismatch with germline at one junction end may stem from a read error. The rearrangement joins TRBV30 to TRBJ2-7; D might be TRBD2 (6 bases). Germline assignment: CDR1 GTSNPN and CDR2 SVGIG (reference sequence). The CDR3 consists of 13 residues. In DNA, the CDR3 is TGTGCCGGGAGGCAGGCGCTTCAAGACGAGCAGTACTTC. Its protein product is CAGRQALQDEQYF.

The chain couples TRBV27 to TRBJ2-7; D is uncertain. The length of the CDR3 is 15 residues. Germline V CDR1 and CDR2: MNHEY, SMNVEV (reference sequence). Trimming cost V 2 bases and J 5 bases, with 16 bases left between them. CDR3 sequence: CASSLRLGGVDEQYF. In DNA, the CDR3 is TGTGCCAGCAGTTTAAGGTTGGGTGGGGTCGACGAGCAGTACTTC.

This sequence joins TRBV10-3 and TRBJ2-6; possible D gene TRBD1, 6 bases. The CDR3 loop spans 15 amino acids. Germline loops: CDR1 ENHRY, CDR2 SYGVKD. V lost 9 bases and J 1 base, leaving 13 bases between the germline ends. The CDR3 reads CAMQGDRSGANVLTF. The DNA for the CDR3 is TGTGCCATGCAAGGAGACAGGTCTGGGGCCAACGTCCTGACTTTC.

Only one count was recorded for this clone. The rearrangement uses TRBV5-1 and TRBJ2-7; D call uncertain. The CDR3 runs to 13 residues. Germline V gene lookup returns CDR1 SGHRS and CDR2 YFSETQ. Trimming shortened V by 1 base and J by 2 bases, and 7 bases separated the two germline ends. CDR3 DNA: TGCGCCAGCAGCTTGCAGACGACCTACGAGCAGTACTTC. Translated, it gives CASSLQTTYEQYF.

The CDR3 DNA sequence: TGTGCCAGCAGCCAGGCAGGGGGCTCCTACAATGAGCAGTTCTTC. Its protein product is CASSQAGGSYNEQFF. The rearrangement uses TRBV28 and TRBJ2-1; the match to TRBD1 covers 7 bases. Germline V gene lookup returns CDR1 MDHEN and CDR2 SYDVKM. The length of the CDR3 is 15 residues. The J segment lost 0 bases and the V segment lost 6 bases, leaving 5 bases of the junction unmatched.

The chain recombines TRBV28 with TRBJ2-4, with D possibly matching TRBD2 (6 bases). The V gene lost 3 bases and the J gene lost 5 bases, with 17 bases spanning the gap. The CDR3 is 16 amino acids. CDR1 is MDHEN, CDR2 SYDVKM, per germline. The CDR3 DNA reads TGTGCCAGCAGTTTCTACCAACGAGGAGGGCAAAACATTCAGTACTTC. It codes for CASSFYQRGGQNIQYF.

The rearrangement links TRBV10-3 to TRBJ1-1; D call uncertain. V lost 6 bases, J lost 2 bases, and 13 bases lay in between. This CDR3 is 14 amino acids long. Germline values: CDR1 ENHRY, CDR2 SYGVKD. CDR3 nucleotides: TGTGCCATCAGGTCGCACGTTTCCAACACTGAAGCTTTCTTT. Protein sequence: CAIRSHVSNTEAFF.

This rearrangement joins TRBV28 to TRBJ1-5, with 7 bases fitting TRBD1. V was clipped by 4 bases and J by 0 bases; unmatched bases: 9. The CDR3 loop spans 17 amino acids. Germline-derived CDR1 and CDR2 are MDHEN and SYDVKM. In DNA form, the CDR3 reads TGTGCCAGCAGTTCCTTCACAGGGGACCCTAGCAATCAGCCCCAGCATTTT. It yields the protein CASSSFTGDPSNQPQHF. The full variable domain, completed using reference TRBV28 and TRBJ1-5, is DVKVTQSSRYLVKRTGEKVFLECVQDMDHENMFWYRQDPGLGLRLIYFSYDVKMKEKGDIPEGYSVSREKKERFSLILESASTNQTSMYLCASSSFTGDPSNQPQHFGDGTRLSIL.

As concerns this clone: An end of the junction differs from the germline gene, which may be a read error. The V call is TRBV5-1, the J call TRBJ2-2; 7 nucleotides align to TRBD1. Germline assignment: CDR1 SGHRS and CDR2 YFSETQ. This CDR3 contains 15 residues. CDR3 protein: CASRLGQFNTGELFF. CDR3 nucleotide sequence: TGCGCCAGCAGATTGGGACAGTTTAACACCGGGGAGCTGTTTTTT.

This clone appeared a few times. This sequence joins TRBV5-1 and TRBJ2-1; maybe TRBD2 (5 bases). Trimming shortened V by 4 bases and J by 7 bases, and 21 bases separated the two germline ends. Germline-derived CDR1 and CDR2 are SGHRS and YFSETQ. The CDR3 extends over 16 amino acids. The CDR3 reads CASSKTAGGLSNEQFF. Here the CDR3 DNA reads TGCGCCAGCAGCAAAACCGCCGGCGGGCTCTCTAATGAGCAGTTCTTC.

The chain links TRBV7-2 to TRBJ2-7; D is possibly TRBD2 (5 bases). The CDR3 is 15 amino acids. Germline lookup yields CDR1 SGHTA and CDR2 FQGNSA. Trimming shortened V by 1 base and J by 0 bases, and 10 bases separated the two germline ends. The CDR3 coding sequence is TGTGCCAGCAGCTTAGTCGGGATGAGCTCCTACGAGCAGTACTTC. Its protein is CASSLVGMSSYEQYF.

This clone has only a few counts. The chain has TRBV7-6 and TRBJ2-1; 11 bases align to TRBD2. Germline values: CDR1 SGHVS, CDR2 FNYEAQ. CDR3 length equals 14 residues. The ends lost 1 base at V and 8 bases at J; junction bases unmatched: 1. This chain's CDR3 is CASSLGSGRDEQFF. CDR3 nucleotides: TGTGCCAGCAGCTTAGGTAGCGGGAGGGATGAGCAGTTCTTC.

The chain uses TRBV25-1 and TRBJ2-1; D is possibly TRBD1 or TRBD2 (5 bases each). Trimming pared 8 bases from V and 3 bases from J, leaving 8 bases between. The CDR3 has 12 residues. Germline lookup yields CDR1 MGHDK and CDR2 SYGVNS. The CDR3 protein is CASWDHYNEQFF. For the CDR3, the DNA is TGTGCCAGCTGGGACCACTACAATGAGCAGTTCTTC.

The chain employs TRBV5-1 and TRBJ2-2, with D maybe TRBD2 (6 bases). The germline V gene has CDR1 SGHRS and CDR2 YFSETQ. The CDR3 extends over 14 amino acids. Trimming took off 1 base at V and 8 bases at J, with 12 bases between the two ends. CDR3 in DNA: TGCGCCAGCAGCTTGTCGGCCGCGGGAGGGGAGCTGTTTTTT. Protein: CASSLSAAGGELFF.

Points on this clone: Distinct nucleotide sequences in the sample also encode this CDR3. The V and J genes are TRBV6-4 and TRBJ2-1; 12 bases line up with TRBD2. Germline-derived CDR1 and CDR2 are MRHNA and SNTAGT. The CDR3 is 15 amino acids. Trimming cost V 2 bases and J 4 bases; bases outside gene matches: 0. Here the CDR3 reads CASSDGTSGYNEQFF. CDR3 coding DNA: TGTGCCAGCAGTGACGGGACTAGCGGGTACAATGAGCAGTTCTTC.

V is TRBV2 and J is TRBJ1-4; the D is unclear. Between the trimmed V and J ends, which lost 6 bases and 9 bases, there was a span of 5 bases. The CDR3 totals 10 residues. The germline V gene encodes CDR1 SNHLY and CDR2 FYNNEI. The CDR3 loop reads CASRTKKLFF. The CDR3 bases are TGTGCCAGCAGGACAAAAAAACTGTTTTTT.

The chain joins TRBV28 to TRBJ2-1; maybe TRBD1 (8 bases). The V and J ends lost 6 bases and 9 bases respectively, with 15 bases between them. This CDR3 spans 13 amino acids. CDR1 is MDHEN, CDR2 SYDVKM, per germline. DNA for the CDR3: TGTGCCAGCAGGGGACAGGCGGGGGTTGAGCAGTTCTTC. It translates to CASRGQAGVEQFF.

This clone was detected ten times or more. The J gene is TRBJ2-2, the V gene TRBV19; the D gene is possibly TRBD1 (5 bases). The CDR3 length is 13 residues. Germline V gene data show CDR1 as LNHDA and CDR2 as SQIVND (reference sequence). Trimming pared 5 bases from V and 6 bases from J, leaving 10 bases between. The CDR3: CASSLAGPGELFF. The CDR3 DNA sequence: TGTGCCAGTAGTTTGGCAGGGCCCGGGGAGCTGTTTTTT.

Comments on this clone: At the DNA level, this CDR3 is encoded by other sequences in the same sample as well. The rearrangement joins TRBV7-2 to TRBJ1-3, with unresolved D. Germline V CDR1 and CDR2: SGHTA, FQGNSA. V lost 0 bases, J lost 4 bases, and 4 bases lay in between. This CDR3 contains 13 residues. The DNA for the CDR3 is TGTGCCAGCAGCTTAGCAGGGGGAAACACCATATATTTT. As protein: CASSLAGGNTIYF.

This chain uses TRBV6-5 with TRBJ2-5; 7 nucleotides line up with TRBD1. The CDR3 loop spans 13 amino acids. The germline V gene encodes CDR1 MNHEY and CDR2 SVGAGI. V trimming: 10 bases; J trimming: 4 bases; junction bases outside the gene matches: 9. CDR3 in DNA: TGTGCCACCACAGGCTGGGACAGAGAGACCCAGTACTTC. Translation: CATTGWDRETQYF.

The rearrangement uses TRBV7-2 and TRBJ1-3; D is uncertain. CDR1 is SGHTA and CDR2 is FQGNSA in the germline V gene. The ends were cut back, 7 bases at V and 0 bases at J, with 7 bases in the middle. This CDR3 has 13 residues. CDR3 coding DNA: TGTGCCAGCAAAGACTACTCTGGAAACACCATATATTTT. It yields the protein CASKDYSGNTIYF.

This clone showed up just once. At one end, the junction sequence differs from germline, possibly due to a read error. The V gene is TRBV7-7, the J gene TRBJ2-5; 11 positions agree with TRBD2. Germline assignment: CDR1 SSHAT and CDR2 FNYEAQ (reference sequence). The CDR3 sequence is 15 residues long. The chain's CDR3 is CASSTSGGFQETQYF. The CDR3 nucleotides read TGTGCTAGCAGCACTAGCGGGGGCTTCCAAGAGACCCAGTACTTC.

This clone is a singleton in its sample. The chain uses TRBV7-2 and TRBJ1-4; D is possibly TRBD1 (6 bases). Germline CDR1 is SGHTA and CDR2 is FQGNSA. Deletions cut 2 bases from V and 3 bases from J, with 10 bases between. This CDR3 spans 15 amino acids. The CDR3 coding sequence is TGTGCCAGCAGCTTACTTAAGGGGGCTAATGAAAAACTGTTTTTT. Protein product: CASSLLKGANEKLFF.

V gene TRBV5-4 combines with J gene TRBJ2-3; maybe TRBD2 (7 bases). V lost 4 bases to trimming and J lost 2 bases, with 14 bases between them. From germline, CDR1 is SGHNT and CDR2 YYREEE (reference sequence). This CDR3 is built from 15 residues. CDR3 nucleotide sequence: TGTGCCAGCAGCCTAGGGGGGGGGAACACAGATACGCAGTATTTT. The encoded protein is CASSLGGGNTDTQYF.

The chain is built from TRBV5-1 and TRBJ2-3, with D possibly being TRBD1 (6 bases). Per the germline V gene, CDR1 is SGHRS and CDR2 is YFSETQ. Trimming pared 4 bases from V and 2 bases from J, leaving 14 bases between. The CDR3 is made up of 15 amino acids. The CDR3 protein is CASSGRGQPTDTQYF. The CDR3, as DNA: TGCGCCAGCAGCGGTCGAGGACAGCCCACAGATACGCAGTATTTT.

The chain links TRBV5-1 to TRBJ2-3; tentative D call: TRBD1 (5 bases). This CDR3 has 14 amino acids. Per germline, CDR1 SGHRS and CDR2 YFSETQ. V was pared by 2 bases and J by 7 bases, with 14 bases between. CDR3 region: CASSLDSPFNTQYF. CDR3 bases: TGCGCCAGCAGCTTAGACAGCCCATTTAATACGCAGTATTTT. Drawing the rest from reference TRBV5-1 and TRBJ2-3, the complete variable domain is KAGVTQTPRYLIKTRGQQVTLSCSPISGHRSVSWYQQTPGQGLQFLFEYFSETQRNKGNFPGRFSGRQFSNSRSEMNVSTLELGDSALYLCASSLDSPFNTQYFGPGTRLTVL.

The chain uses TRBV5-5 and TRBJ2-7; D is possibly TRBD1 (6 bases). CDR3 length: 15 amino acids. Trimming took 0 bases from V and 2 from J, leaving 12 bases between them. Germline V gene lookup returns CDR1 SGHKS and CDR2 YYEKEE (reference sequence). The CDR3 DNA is TGTGCCAGCAGCTTGGCTGGGGGCCTTACCTACGAGCAGTACTTC. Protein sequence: CASSLAGGLTYEQYF.

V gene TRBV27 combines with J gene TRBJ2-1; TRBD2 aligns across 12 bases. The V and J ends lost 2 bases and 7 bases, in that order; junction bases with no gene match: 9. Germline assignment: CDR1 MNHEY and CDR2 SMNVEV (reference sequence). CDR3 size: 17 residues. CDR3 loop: CASSLQALAGGWNEQFF. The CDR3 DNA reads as TGTGCCAGCAGTTTACAGGCCCTAGCGGGAGGGTGGAATGAGCAGTTCTTC.

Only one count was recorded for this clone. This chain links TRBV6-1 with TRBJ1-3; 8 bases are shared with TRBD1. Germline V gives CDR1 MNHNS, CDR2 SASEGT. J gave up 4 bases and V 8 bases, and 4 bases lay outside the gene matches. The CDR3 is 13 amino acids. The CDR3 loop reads CASGQGGGNTIYF. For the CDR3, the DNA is TGTGCCAGCGGACAGGGAGGCGGAAACACCATATATTTT.

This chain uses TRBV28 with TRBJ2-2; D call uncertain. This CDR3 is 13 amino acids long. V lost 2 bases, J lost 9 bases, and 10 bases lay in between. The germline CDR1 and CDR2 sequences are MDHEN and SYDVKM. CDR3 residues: CASSLPASRELFF. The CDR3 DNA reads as TGTGCCAGCAGTTTACCGGCGAGCCGGGAGCTGTTTTTT.